Listed here are 7 T cell receptor beta chains from one sample, sequenced in a study of sequential checkpoint blockade in melanoma (dated 2019 in TCRdb). The sample's treatment or condition, from its label and the paper: randomized to nivolumab then ipilimumab (arm A) or the reverse (arm B). Receptor libraries were prepared by the immunoSEQ multiplex PCR assay. Entries here come from immuneACCESS through TCRdb and include only in-frame sequences with V and J called. Some clones fail to appear in such tables; in the studies checked, an unresolved V gene covers under half of the shortfall, and the cause of the remainder is unknown. The sample table contains about 12,000 clones; only one count was recorded for more than 60% of them. About a tenth of the sample is in the top ten clones. Sample: CD8+ T cells sorted from blood (inferred from file names), taken from a patient given nivolumab and ipilimumab in sequence. These receptors originate from a human donor with melanoma.

V gene TRBV7-9 combines with J gene TRBJ2-1, with 10 nucleotides matching TRBD2. Germline V gene data show CDR1 as SEHNR and CDR2 as FQNEAQ (reference sequence). The CDR3 totals 15 residues. Trimming took 1 base from V and 8 from J; bases not matched to a gene: 5. The CDR3 reads CASSLDGLAVHEQFF. Written as DNA, the CDR3 is TGTGCCAGCAGCTTAGATGGACTAGCGGTACATGAGCAGTTCTTC.

This clone has more than one count but fewer than ten. V gene TRBV13 combines with J gene TRBJ2-5; 8 positions agree with TRBD2. The J call is uncertain, as TRBJ2-7 better fits the DNA end. Germline V CDR1 and CDR2: PRHDT, FYEKMQ (reference sequence). The CDR3 is 13 residues long. The chain's CDR3 is CASRVRGGDEQYF. CDR3 in DNA: TGTGCCAGCAGGGTTCGGGGGGGCGACGAGCAGTACTTC.

This rearrangement joins TRBV9 to TRBJ2-1; D is perhaps TRBD2 (5 bases). Deletions cut 3 bases from V and 3 bases from J, with 16 bases between. The CDR3 is 16 residues long. Germline CDR1 and CDR2: SGDLS and YYNGEE. This CDR3 reads CASSAGLREVYNEQFF. DNA for the CDR3: TGTGCCAGCAGCGCAGGACTCAGAGAAGTCTACAATGAGCAGTTCTTC.

The rearrangement joins TRBV19 to TRBJ2-7; 7 nucleotides agree with TRBD2. V trimming: 1 base; J trimming: 3 bases; junction bases outside the gene matches: 3. CDR3 length equals 14 residues. Germline V gene lookup returns CDR1 LNHDA and CDR2 SQIVND (reference sequence). This CDR3 is CASSIGSGHYEQYF. CDR3 in DNA: TGTGCCAGTAGTATAGGTAGCGGGCACTACGAGCAGTACTTC.

The DNA of the CDR3 is TGTGCCAGCAGCGAGGCAGGGCAAACCGGGGAGCTGTTTTTT. Its protein is CASSEAGQTGELFF. The chain employs TRBV9 and TRBJ2-2, with TRBD1 as a possible D gene (5 bases). V lost 3 bases, J lost 5 bases, and 11 bases lay in between. Germline CDR1 SGDLS, CDR2 YYNGEE. The CDR3 is 14 amino acids.

This clone is a singleton in its sample. The rearrangement uses TRBV10-3 and TRBJ2-7; 9 bases align to TRBD1. The J segment lost 6 bases and the V segment lost 8 bases, leaving 11 bases of the junction unmatched. The CDR3 consists of 14 residues. Germline loops: CDR1 ENHRY, CDR2 SYGVKD. The CDR3 DNA reads as TGTGCCATCCACGCCGACAGGGGGTCCAGCGAGCAGTACTTC. Amino acid sequence: CAIHADRGSSEQYF.

This sequence joins TRBV4-3 and TRBJ2-4, with TRBD2 matching 7 bases. J gave up 7 bases and V 0 bases, and 3 bases lay outside the gene matches. Germline V gives CDR1 LGHNA, CDR2 YSLEER. CDR3 length: 14 amino acids. The CDR3 protein is CASSQDLGGNIQYF. In DNA form, the CDR3 reads TGCGCCAGCAGCCAAGATCTGGGGGGGAACATTCAGTACTTC.